The present entry profiles one T cell receptor beta chain with its context. The source of the sample is a study of blood T cell repertoires in COVID-19. CDR3 size: 15 residues. Deletions cut 4 bases from V and 1 base from J, with 13 bases between. CDR1 is LGHNA and CDR2 is YSLEER in the germline V gene. Generated by immunoSEQ multiplex PCR, the TCRdb table keeps only in-frame clones and is missing some. The sample holds approximately 160,000 clones, over 90% seen once. Sequencing was carried out using peripheral blood. The rearrangement links TRBV4-3 to TRBJ1-1; D possibly corresponds to TRBD1 (6 bases). This TCR derives from a man between 50 and 59 years old with acute or convalescent COVID-19. This CDR3 is CASSPNRAGNTEAFF. DNA of the CDR3: TGCGCCAGCAGCCCAAACAGGGCGGGGAACACTGAAGCTTTCTTT.